Detailed here is one T cell receptor beta chain. CDR1 is ENHRY, CDR2 SYGVKD, per germline. V shed 1 base and J 4 bases; nucleotides not matched to a gene: 5. The CDR3 covers 15 residues. Semi-nested PCR with Nested Universal Primer A followed constant-region reverse priming of full-length variable regions. TCRdb independently ran MiXCR on the 5' RACE reads; one entry per CDR3 protein. The profile shows over 50,000 distinct CDR3 sequences, almost 25% of them singletons. Purified naive CD4+ T cells were depleted of CD25+ Tregs. The specimen was tumor-infiltrating naive CD4+ T cells sorted from the breast tumor. Subset meaning: naive CD4+ T cells, CD4+CD45RA+CD25-. This TCR derives from a female donor with breast cancer. The chain links TRBV10-3 to TRBJ2-3; TRBD1 agrees at 7 bases. The CDR3, as DNA: TGTGCCATCAGTGAGTTCCCCGGGACAGCAGATACGCAGTATTTT. Its translation: CAISEFPGTADTQYF.